The rows below give T cell receptor beta chains drawn from one sample of a study of blood T cells in healthy people across ages. A single record per CDR3 protein comes from TCRdb applying MiXCR to the 5' RACE reads. The sample has 600,000 to 1,000,000 distinct CDR3 sequences, about 25% seen once. These data were also reused for a study on T cells of mothers and their children.

The sample consisted of blood. These receptors were collected from a boy younger than 18 in good health. Both conserved end residues are part of each CDR3. The D gene is left open where the match is weak. Clone size is given for some rows only: seen once, a few or many times, or a class if the clone is expanded.

J gene: TRBJ2-1; D gene: TRBD2; V gene: TRBV2; clone size: few; CDR3 DNA: TGTGCCAGCGCTCTAGCGGGAGGCGGCAATGAGCAGTTCTTC; CDR3 protein: CASALAGGGNEQFF
J gene: TRBJ1-5; D gene: TRBD1; V gene: TRBV28; clone size: .; CDR3 DNA: TGTGCCAGCAGTTCCATGGGACAGCGGATATATTCAGCCCAGCATTTT; CDR3 protein: CASSSMGQRIYSAQHF
J gene: TRBJ2-6; D gene: .; V gene: TRBV27; clone size: .; CDR3 DNA: TGTGCCAGCAGTTTATGGCCTGACGTCTCTGGGGCCAACGTCCTGACTTTC; CDR3 protein: CASSLWPDVSGANVLTF
J gene: TRBJ2-4; D gene: .; V gene: TRBV28; clone size: .; CDR3 DNA: TGTGCCAGCAGTTTAGGACAGACGATCAGGGCCAAAAACATTCAGTACTTC; CDR3 protein: CASSLGQTIRAKNIQYF
J gene: TRBJ2-5; D gene: .; V gene: TRBV20-1; clone size: .; CDR3 DNA: TGCAGTGCTAGAGGGGGACTCCCTGTGGAGACCCAGTACTTC; CDR3 protein: CSARGGLPVETQYF
J gene: TRBJ2-7; D gene: TRBD2; V gene: TRBV3-1; clone size: .; CDR3 DNA: TGTGCCAGCAGCAATCTAGCGGGGGGGCAGCACGAGCAGTACTTC; CDR3 protein: CASSNLAGGQHEQYF
J gene: TRBJ1-5; D gene: TRBD1; V gene: TRBV12-3/TRBV12-4; clone size: .; CDR3 DNA: TGTGCCAGCAGTTTATCGGGACAGGACAATCAGCCCCAGCATTTT; CDR3 protein: CASSLSGQDNQPQHF
J gene: TRBJ2-7; D gene: .; V gene: TRBV5-5; clone size: .; CDR3 DNA: TGTGCCAGCAGCCATGGGGCGGGACTCCTAATGCAGTACTTC; CDR3 protein: CASSHGAGLLMQYF
J gene: TRBJ2-1; D gene: .; V gene: TRBV2; clone size: few; CDR3 DNA: TGTGCCAGCAGCAAACTTGCGGGTTCCGATGAGCAGTTCTTC; CDR3 protein: CASSKLAGSDEQFF
J gene: TRBJ1-1; D gene: .; V gene: TRBV6-2/TRBV6-3; clone size: .; CDR3 DNA: TGTGCCAGCCGGGGCCGGAGAGCTGAAGCTTTCTTT; CDR3 protein: CASRGRRAEAFF
J gene: TRBJ2-2; D gene: TRBD1; V gene: TRBV20-1; clone size: .; CDR3 DNA: TGCAGTGCCAGAAACGGACAGGGAGTCACCGGGGAGCTGTTTTTT; CDR3 protein: CSARNGQGVTGELFF
J gene: TRBJ2-4; D gene: .; V gene: TRBV5-1; clone size: few; CDR3 DNA: TGCGCCAGCAGCTTGGAGGCAGCCGAAAACATTCAGTACTTC; CDR3 protein: CASSLEAAENIQYF
J gene: TRBJ2-5; D gene: .; V gene: TRBV20-1; clone size: few; CDR3 DNA: TGCAGTGCTGGGGACGGCAAAATTAAAGAGACCCAGTACTTC; CDR3 protein: CSAGDGKIKETQYF
J gene: TRBJ2-3; D gene: .; V gene: TRBV20-1; clone size: few; CDR3 DNA: TGCAGTGCTAGAAGAACGCAACCATCGGAGGGGGAAGTGGATACGCAGTATTTT; CDR3 protein: CSARRTQPSEGEVDTQYF
J gene: TRBJ2-3; D gene: TRBD1; V gene: TRBV7-2; clone size: .; CDR3 DNA: TGTGCCAGCAGCCTAGGGGGCGGCTCGACGGGGAATACGCAGTATTTT; CDR3 protein: CASSLGGGSTGNTQYF
J gene: TRBJ1-4; D gene: TRBD1; V gene: TRBV5-5; clone size: .; CDR3 DNA: TGTGCCAGCAGCTACAGGGGGCGAAATGAAAAACTGTTTTTT; CDR3 protein: CASSYRGRNEKLFF
J gene: TRBJ2-1; D gene: .; V gene: TRBV29-1; clone size: few; CDR3 DNA: TGCAGCGTTGCGGCGCTAGTCCAGAATGAGCAGTTCTTC; CDR3 protein: CSVAALVQNEQFF
J gene: TRBJ2-5; D gene: TRBD2; V gene: TRBV7-2; clone size: .; CDR3 DNA: TGTGCCAGCAGCCCCCTGGGACTAGCGGGAGGGCGAGAGACCCAGTACTTC; CDR3 protein: CASSPLGLAGGRETQYF
J gene: TRBJ1-2; D gene: .; V gene: TRBV12-3/TRBV12-4; clone size: few; CDR3 DNA: TGTGCCAGCAGTTTCTCTCGGGGGCTAACGGGTGGCTACACCTTC; CDR3 protein: CASSFSRGLTGGYTF
J gene: TRBJ2-7; D gene: TRBD1; V gene: TRBV7-9; clone size: .; CDR3 DNA: TGTGCCAGCAGCTTATTTTCCGGACAGGGAGAACGCGAGCAGTACTTC; CDR3 protein: CASSLFSGQGEREQYF
J gene: TRBJ2-3; D gene: .; V gene: TRBV29-1; clone size: .; CDR3 DNA: TGCAGCGATAAGGGGCGCACAGATACGCAGTATTTT; CDR3 protein: CSDKGRTDTQYF
J gene: TRBJ1-3; D gene: .; V gene: TRBV29-1; clone size: few; CDR3 DNA: TGCAGCGTTGAAGAATGGGCAGCAAAAGGAAACACCATATATTTT; CDR3 protein: CSVEEWAAKGNTIYF
J gene: TRBJ1-1; D gene: .; V gene: TRBV5-1; clone size: .; CDR3 DNA: TGCGCCAGCAGCTTGCCCGGCAGGAGCATGAACACTGAAGCTTTCTTT; CDR3 protein: CASSLPGRSMNTEAFF
J gene: TRBJ2-3; D gene: TRBD2; V gene: TRBV20-1; clone size: .; CDR3 DNA: TGCAGACTAGCGGGGGGCCCTAGCACAGATACGCAGTATTTT; CDR3 protein: CRLAGGPSTDTQYF
J gene: TRBJ2-7; D gene: TRBD1; V gene: TRBV4-3; clone size: .; CDR3 DNA: TGCGCCAGCAGCCAAGGGACAGGGGTCATGGGCGAGCAGTACTTC; CDR3 protein: CASSQGTGVMGEQYF
J gene: TRBJ1-3; D gene: .; V gene: TRBV6-5; clone size: .; CDR3 DNA: TGTGCCAGCAGTTACACCGGGGCACCGAGCTCTGGAAACACCATATATTTT; CDR3 protein: CASSYTGAPSSGNTIYF
J gene: TRBJ2-1; D gene: .; V gene: TRBV3-1; clone size: .; CDR3 DNA: TGTGCCAGCAGCCAAGGTGCAGAGGGCGGTGAGCAGTTCTTC; CDR3 protein: CASSQGAEGGEQFF
J gene: TRBJ2-3; D gene: TRBD2; V gene: TRBV29-1; clone size: .; CDR3 DNA: TGCAGCGTAGGTCTAGCGGCAGATACGCAGTATTTT; CDR3 protein: CSVGLAADTQYF
J gene: TRBJ2-5; D gene: .; V gene: TRBV7-9; clone size: .; CDR3 DNA: TGTGCCAGCAGCTTAGGGCCCCAGGGTTTACAAGAGACCCAGTACTTC; CDR3 protein: CASSLGPQGLQETQYF
J gene: TRBJ1-5; D gene: .; V gene: TRBV6-2/TRBV6-3; clone size: .; CDR3 DNA: TGTGCCAGCAGTCCAGGATTGACTCAGCCCCAGCATTTT; CDR3 protein: CASSPGLTQPQHF
J gene: TRBJ2-5; D gene: .; V gene: TRBV4-2; clone size: .; CDR3 DNA: TGTGCCAGCAGCCAAGTCGCAGGGACCCAGTACTTC; CDR3 protein: CASSQVAGTQYF
J gene: TRBJ1-4; D gene: TRBD1; V gene: TRBV7-8; clone size: few; CDR3 DNA: TGTGCCAGCAGCCTCAGCCCGCAGGGGGCGGGGTTTGAGGAAAAACTGTTTTTT; CDR3 protein: CASSLSPQGAGFEEKLFF
J gene: TRBJ2-7; D gene: .; V gene: TRBV4-1; clone size: few; CDR3 DNA: TGCGCCAGTGCTCCGGGACTTCTGGTCCTGGAGAGCTACGAGCAGTACTTC; CDR3 protein: CASAPGLLVLESYEQYF
J gene: TRBJ1-2; D gene: TRBD1; V gene: TRBV29-1; clone size: .; CDR3 DNA: TGCAGCGTCGGGGACAGGGGGAATGGCTACACCTTC; CDR3 protein: CSVGDRGNGYTF
J gene: TRBJ1-2; D gene: .; V gene: TRBV20-1; clone size: .; CDR3 DNA: TGCAGTGCTAGAATCCATGGAAGCGGTGGCTACACCTTC; CDR3 protein: CSARIHGSGGYTF
J gene: TRBJ2-3; D gene: TRBD2; V gene: TRBV28; clone size: few; CDR3 DNA: TGTGCCAGCAGCCCTGGACTAGCGGGAGTCCAAGATACGCAGTATTTT; CDR3 protein: CASSPGLAGVQDTQYF
J gene: TRBJ2-3; D gene: .; V gene: TRBV28; clone size: .; CDR3 DNA: TGTGCCAGCAGTAGTCAAGGGGCCGGCACAGATACGCAGTATTTT; CDR3 protein: CASSSQGAGTDTQYF
J gene: TRBJ2-3; D gene: .; V gene: TRBV12-3/TRBV12-4; clone size: few; CDR3 DNA: TGTGCCAGCAGTCACTCCCGACTTGGTAGCGGTGGAGATACGCAGTATTTT; CDR3 protein: CASSHSRLGSGGDTQYF
J gene: TRBJ1-2; D gene: TRBD1; V gene: TRBV29-1; clone size: few; CDR3 DNA: TGCAGCGTTGCCTCCGGGACAGGGGAATATGGCTACACCTTC; CDR3 protein: CSVASGTGEYGYTF
J gene: TRBJ2-1; D gene: TRBD2; V gene: TRBV20-1; clone size: .; CDR3 DNA: TGCAGTGCTAGAGATTCAGGGCGGGGGGGCTTAAGCAATGAGCAGTTCTTC; CDR3 protein: CSARDSGRGGLSNEQFF
J gene: TRBJ2-4; D gene: .; V gene: TRBV20-1; clone size: many; CDR3 DNA: TGCAGTTGGGTGGATACGGCCAAAAACATTCAGTACTTC; CDR3 protein: CSWVDTAKNIQYF
J gene: TRBJ2-5; D gene: .; V gene: TRBV27; clone size: .; CDR3 DNA: TGTGCCAGCAGTTCGCCTCCAGAGACCCAGTACTTC; CDR3 protein: CASSSPPETQYF
J gene: TRBJ2-7; D gene: .; V gene: TRBV19; clone size: .; CDR3 DNA: TGTGCCAGTAGAATTCGGGGTGGGGCCTACGAGCAGTACTTC; CDR3 protein: CASRIRGGAYEQYF
J gene: TRBJ1-1; D gene: TRBD1; V gene: TRBV10-3; clone size: .; CDR3 DNA: TGTGCCATCAGTGTGACAGGGTCCAGCACCGAAGCTTTCTTT; CDR3 protein: CAISVTGSSTEAFF
J gene: TRBJ2-3; D gene: .; V gene: TRBV29-1; clone size: .; CDR3 DNA: TGCAGCGTTGAAGTCGCGAGGGGGACAGATACGCAGTATTTT; CDR3 protein: CSVEVARGTDTQYF
J gene: TRBJ1-5; D gene: .; V gene: TRBV19; clone size: .; CDR3 DNA: TGTGCCACCTCCGAAGACAATCAGCCCCAGCATTTT; CDR3 protein: CATSEDNQPQHF
J gene: TRBJ2-1; D gene: TRBD2; V gene: TRBV7-9; clone size: .; CDR3 DNA: TGTGCCAGCAGCCAAGTGGGAGGGAGTCAGTTCTTC; CDR3 protein: CASSQVGGSQFF
J gene: TRBJ2-5; D gene: TRBD1; V gene: TRBV7-8; clone size: .; CDR3 DNA: TGTGCCAGCAGCTTAGGGAGGACAGGGGGAGTAGAGACCCAGTACTTC; CDR3 protein: CASSLGRTGGVETQYF
J gene: TRBJ1-2; D gene: .; V gene: TRBV25-1; clone size: few; CDR3 DNA: TGTGCCAGCACCACCGACAGGAGGAACTATGGCTACACCTTC; CDR3 protein: CASTTDRRNYGYTF
J gene: TRBJ1-2; D gene: TRBD1; V gene: TRBV9; clone size: few; CDR3 DNA: TGTGCCAGCAGCGTTTCCGGACAGGGACCCTACTATGGCTACACCTTC; CDR3 protein: CASSVSGQGPYYGYTF
J gene: TRBJ2-1; D gene: .; V gene: TRBV18; clone size: few; CDR3 DNA: TGTGCCAGCTCACCAACCCCTAGCATCGGTGAGCAGTTCTTC; CDR3 protein: CASSPTPSIGEQFF
J gene: TRBJ1-6; D gene: .; V gene: TRBV14; clone size: .; CDR3 DNA: TGTGCCAGCAGCCACGGGGGGGATAATTCACCCCTCCACTTT; CDR3 protein: CASSHGGDNSPLHF
J gene: TRBJ2-7; D gene: TRBD1; V gene: TRBV6-5; clone size: few; CDR3 DNA: TGTGCCAGCAGCCGGGACAGGGGGGCCTACGAGCAGTACTTC; CDR3 protein: CASSRDRGAYEQYF
J gene: TRBJ1-1; D gene: TRBD1; V gene: TRBV20-1; clone size: .; CDR3 DNA: TGCAGTGCTAGAGAGGACAGGGAGGCTTTCTTT; CDR3 protein: CSAREDREAFF
J gene: TRBJ1-2; D gene: .; V gene: TRBV6-5; clone size: .; CDR3 DNA: TGTGCCAGCAGGCCTCGCGGCTATGGCTACACCTTC; CDR3 protein: CASRPRGYGYTF
J gene: TRBJ1-4; D gene: .; V gene: TRBV7-9; clone size: few; CDR3 DNA: TGTGCCAGCAGCCCTCTCTATGAAAAACTGTTTTTT; CDR3 protein: CASSPLYEKLFF
J gene: TRBJ2-3; D gene: .; V gene: TRBV6-2/TRBV6-3; clone size: few; CDR3 DNA: TGTGCCACCACGATGGGGCCGAGCACAGATACGCAGTATTTT; CDR3 protein: CATTMGPSTDTQYF
J gene: TRBJ2-1; D gene: .; V gene: TRBV5-1; clone size: few; CDR3 DNA: TGCGCCAGCAGCTTGGTGGGGGCGAACGATTTCAATGAGCAGTTCTTC; CDR3 protein: CASSLVGANDFNEQFF
J gene: TRBJ1-4; D gene: TRBD1; V gene: TRBV9; clone size: .; CDR3 DNA: TGTGCCAGCAGCCCCGGGTCGTCAGGGGGCGAAAAACTGTTTTTT; CDR3 protein: CASSPGSSGGEKLFF
J gene: TRBJ2-3; D gene: TRBD1; V gene: TRBV20-1; clone size: few; CDR3 DNA: TGCAGTGGGACAGGTCCCACAGATACGAAGTATTTT; CDR3 protein: CSGTGPTDTKYF